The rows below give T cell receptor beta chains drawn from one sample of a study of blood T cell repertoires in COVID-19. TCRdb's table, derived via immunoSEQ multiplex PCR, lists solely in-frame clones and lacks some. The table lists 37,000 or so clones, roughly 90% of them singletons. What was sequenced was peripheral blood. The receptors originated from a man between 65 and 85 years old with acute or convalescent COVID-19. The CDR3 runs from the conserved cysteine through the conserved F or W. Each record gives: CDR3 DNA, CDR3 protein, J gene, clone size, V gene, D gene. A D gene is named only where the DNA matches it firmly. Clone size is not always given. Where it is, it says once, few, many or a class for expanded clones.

CDR3nt: TGTGCCAGCAGCGTTATGACAGCTACTGAAGCTTTCTTT
CDR3aa: CASSVMTATEAFF
j_gene: TRBJ1-1
abundance: -
v_gene: TRBV9
d_gene: -

CDR3nt: TGTGCCAGCAGCCTGGGACAGGGAGGGGAAGTGTCCAATGAGCAGTTCTTC
CDR3aa: CASSLGQGGEVSNEQFF
j_gene: TRBJ2-1
abundance: -
v_gene: TRBV7-8
d_gene: TRBD1

CDR3nt: TGTGCCACCAGCTCTCGTAGCGGGAGGGCCAGGGAGACCCAGTACTTC
CDR3aa: CATSSRSGRARETQYF
j_gene: TRBJ2-5
abundance: -
v_gene: TRBV15
d_gene: TRBD2

CDR3nt: TGTGCCACCGCCGGGACTGTTTATGGCTACACCTTC
CDR3aa: CATAGTVYGYTF
j_gene: TRBJ1-2
abundance: -
v_gene: TRBV24-1
d_gene: -

CDR3nt: TGTGCCAGCAGTGGACAGGGGGTCGCTGGGGCCAACGTCCTGACTTTC
CDR3aa: CASSGQGVAGANVLTF
j_gene: TRBJ2-6
abundance: -
v_gene: TRBV25-1
d_gene: TRBD1

CDR3nt: TGTGCCAGCAGTTCGAATGGAAGGGGGCGGACAGATACGCAGTATTTT
CDR3aa: CASSSNGRGRTDTQYF
j_gene: TRBJ2-3
abundance: -
v_gene: TRBV28
d_gene: TRBD1

CDR3nt: TGTGCCAGCAGTCGGCCGACACTCGAAGCTTTCTTT
CDR3aa: CASSRPTLEAFF
j_gene: TRBJ1-1
abundance: -
v_gene: TRBV28
d_gene: -

CDR3nt: TGTGCCAGCAGCCCTGGACAGGGGGGAAATGGCTACACCTTC
CDR3aa: CASSPGQGGNGYTF
j_gene: TRBJ1-2
abundance: -
v_gene: TRBV3-1/TRBV3-2
d_gene: TRBD1

CDR3nt: TGCGCCAGCAGCTTGGGGACTAGCGGGAGTAGGCAAGCAGATACGCAGTATTTT
CDR3aa: CASSLGTSGSRQADTQYF
j_gene: TRBJ2-3
abundance: -
v_gene: TRBV5-1
d_gene: TRBD2

CDR3nt: TGTGCCAGCAACCCCAGGGGGCCCGGGGAGCTGTTTTTT
CDR3aa: CASNPRGPGELFF
j_gene: TRBJ2-2
abundance: -
v_gene: TRBV12-3/TRBV12-4
d_gene: TRBD1

CDR3nt: TGTGCCAGCAGCAGCCCGGGACAGCGATATGGCTACACCTTC
CDR3aa: CASSSPGQRYGYTF
j_gene: TRBJ1-2
abundance: -
v_gene: TRBV3-1/TRBV3-2
d_gene: TRBD1

CDR3nt: TGTGCCAGCAGCGTACGGGGAAACCCAGATACGCAGTATTTT
CDR3aa: CASSVRGNPDTQYF
j_gene: TRBJ2-3
abundance: -
v_gene: TRBV9
d_gene: -

CDR3nt: TGTGCCAGCAGCTTAAACAGGGGGACCACCGGGGAGCTGTTTTTT
CDR3aa: CASSLNRGTTGELFF
j_gene: TRBJ2-2
abundance: -
v_gene: TRBV5-5
d_gene: TRBD1

CDR3nt: TGTGCCAGCAGTCCGGGGTTCCCTGGAAACACCATATATTTT
CDR3aa: CASSPGFPGNTIYF
j_gene: TRBJ1-3
abundance: -
v_gene: TRBV6-5
d_gene: -

CDR3nt: TGTGCCAGCAGCTTGACTACAGCCAATTCACCCCTCCACTTT
CDR3aa: CASSLTTANSPLHF
j_gene: TRBJ1-6
abundance: -
v_gene: TRBV7-3
d_gene: -

CDR3nt: TGTGCCAGCACGCCGACGGGACAGACCTCCTACGAGCAGTACTTC
CDR3aa: CASTPTGQTSYEQYF
j_gene: TRBJ2-7
abundance: -
v_gene: TRBV7-8
d_gene: TRBD1

CDR3nt: TGTGCCAGCTCACCCAGCGCGGCTAGCACAGATACGCAGTATTTT
CDR3aa: CASSPSAASTDTQYF
j_gene: TRBJ2-3
abundance: -
v_gene: TRBV18
d_gene: -

CDR3nt: TGTGCCAGCAGCTTAGTGGGACAAAACACTGAAGCTTTCTTT
CDR3aa: CASSLVGQNTEAFF
j_gene: TRBJ1-1
abundance: -
v_gene: TRBV11-1
d_gene: -

CDR3nt: TGTGCCAGCAGCTTCGGTAGCGGTTTCCAAGAGACCCAGTACTTC
CDR3aa: CASSFGSGFQETQYF
j_gene: TRBJ2-5
abundance: -
v_gene: TRBV7-2
d_gene: -

CDR3nt: TGCAGTGCTAGTGCGGGGACTAGCGGGAGTAGAAATGAGCAGTTCTTC
CDR3aa: CSASAGTSGSRNEQFF
j_gene: TRBJ2-1
abundance: -
v_gene: TRBV20-1
d_gene: TRBD2

CDR3nt: TGTGCCAGCAGACGGGACAGAAGTTGGGATACGCAGTATTTT
CDR3aa: CASRRDRSWDTQYF
j_gene: TRBJ2-3
abundance: -
v_gene: TRBV6-5
d_gene: TRBD1

CDR3nt: TGTGCCACCGGACTAGCGGGAGGGCCCGGGAATGAGCAGTTCTTC
CDR3aa: CATGLAGGPGNEQFF
j_gene: TRBJ2-1
abundance: -
v_gene: TRBV10-3
d_gene: TRBD2

CDR3nt: TGTGCCAGCAGCTCACAGGGGGGCGAGACCCAGTACTTC
CDR3aa: CASSSQGGETQYF
j_gene: TRBJ2-5
abundance: -
v_gene: TRBV7-3
d_gene: TRBD1

CDR3nt: TGTGCCAGCAGTTCCCAGGGGGCCGATGGCTACACCTTC
CDR3aa: CASSSQGADGYTF
j_gene: TRBJ1-2
abundance: -
v_gene: TRBV6-2/TRBV6-3
d_gene: TRBD1

CDR3nt: TGTGCCAGTAGTAAGCAGGGCGGGGAGAACACTGAAGCTTTCTTT
CDR3aa: CASSKQGGENTEAFF
j_gene: TRBJ1-1
abundance: -
v_gene: TRBV19
d_gene: -

CDR3nt: TGTGCCAGCTCCACGACAGGGGGCTCGGATACGCAGTATTTT
CDR3aa: CASSTTGGSDTQYF
j_gene: TRBJ2-3
abundance: -
v_gene: TRBV6-4
d_gene: TRBD1

CDR3nt: TGTGCCAGCAGCCCGGACAGGGTCTCTGGAAACACCATATATTTT
CDR3aa: CASSPDRVSGNTIYF
j_gene: TRBJ1-3
abundance: once
v_gene: TRBV3-1/TRBV3-2
d_gene: TRBD1

CDR3nt: TGTGCCAGCAACAGACCAGGCGAGCAGTACTTC
CDR3aa: CASNRPGEQYF
j_gene: TRBJ2-7
abundance: -
v_gene: TRBV27
d_gene: -

CDR3nt: TGTGCCAGCAGCTTAAATCCGAGGTCGACTAGCACAGATACGCAGTATTTT
CDR3aa: CASSLNPRSTSTDTQYF
j_gene: TRBJ2-3
abundance: -
v_gene: TRBV7-3
d_gene: -